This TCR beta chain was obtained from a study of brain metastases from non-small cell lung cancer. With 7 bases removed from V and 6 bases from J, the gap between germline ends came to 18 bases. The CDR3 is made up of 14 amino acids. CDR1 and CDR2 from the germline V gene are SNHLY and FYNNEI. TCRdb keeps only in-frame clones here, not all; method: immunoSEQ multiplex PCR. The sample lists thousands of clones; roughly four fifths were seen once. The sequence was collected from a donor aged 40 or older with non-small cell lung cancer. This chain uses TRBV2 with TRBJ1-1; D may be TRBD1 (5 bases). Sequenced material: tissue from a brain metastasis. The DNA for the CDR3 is TGTGCCAGCATCGACGGGACTTATGTTCCTGAAGCTTTCTTT. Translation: CASIDGTYVPEAFF.